The clone carrying this TCR beta chain was seen ten or more times. What it binds is not known. This entry belongs to a study of CD8 T cells in ankylosing spondylitis. The CDR3 length is 14 residues. CDR1 is ENHRY, CDR2 SYGVKD, per germline. V shed 8 bases and J 2 bases; nucleotides not matched to a gene: 7. Using quantitative 5'-RACE with molecular barcodes, the authors made TCR beta libraries. TCRdb called the 5' RACE reads again in MiXCR, with one record for every CDR3 protein. The sample consists of 250,000 to 400,000 distinct CDR3 sequences, around a tenth of them appearing once. Findings of the study overall: The clones that were linked to disease were reported to be significantly enriched in matched synovial fluid samples from ankylosing spondylitis patients.

The TCR was taken from a female donor with ankylosing spondylitis or in good health (not recorded which). The chain carries TRBV10-3 and TRBJ2-3; 7 nucleotides agree with TRBD2. The sequencing sample was made of blood, either unsorted or a sorted T cell fraction (not recorded which). The DNA for the CDR3 is TGTGCCATCTCTAGCGGAAAGTTCACAGATACGCAGTATTTT. Its translation is CAISSGKFTDTQYF.